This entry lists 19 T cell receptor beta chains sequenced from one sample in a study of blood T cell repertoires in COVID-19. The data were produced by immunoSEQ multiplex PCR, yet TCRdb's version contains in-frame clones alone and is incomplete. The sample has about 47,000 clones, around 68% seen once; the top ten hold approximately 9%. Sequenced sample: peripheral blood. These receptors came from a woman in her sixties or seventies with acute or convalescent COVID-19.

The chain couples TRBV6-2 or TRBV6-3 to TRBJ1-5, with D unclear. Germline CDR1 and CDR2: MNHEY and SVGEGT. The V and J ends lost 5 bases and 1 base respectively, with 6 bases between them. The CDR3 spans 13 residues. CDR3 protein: CASSIKSNQPQHF. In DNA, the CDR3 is TGTGCCAGCAGTATAAAAAGCAATCAGCCCCAGCATTTT.

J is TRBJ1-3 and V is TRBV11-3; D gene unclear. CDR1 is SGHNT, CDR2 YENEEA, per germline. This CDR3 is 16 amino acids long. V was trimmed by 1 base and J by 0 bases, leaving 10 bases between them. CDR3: CASSLGTVSSGNTIYF. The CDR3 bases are TGTGCCAGCAGCTTAGGGACTGTGAGCTCTGGAAACACCATATATTTT.

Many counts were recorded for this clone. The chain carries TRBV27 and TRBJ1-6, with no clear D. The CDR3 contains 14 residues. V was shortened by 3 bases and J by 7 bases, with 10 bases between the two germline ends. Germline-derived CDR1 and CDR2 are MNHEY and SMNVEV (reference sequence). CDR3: CASSFLTENSPLHF. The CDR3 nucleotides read TGTGCCAGCAGTTTTCTCACAGAAAATTCACCCCTCCACTTT.

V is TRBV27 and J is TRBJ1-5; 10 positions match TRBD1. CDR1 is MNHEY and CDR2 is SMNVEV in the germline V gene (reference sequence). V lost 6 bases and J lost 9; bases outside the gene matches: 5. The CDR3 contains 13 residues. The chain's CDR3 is CASSQGQGGPQHF. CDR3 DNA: TGTGCCAGCAGCCAAGGACAGGGGGGGCCCCAGCATTTT.

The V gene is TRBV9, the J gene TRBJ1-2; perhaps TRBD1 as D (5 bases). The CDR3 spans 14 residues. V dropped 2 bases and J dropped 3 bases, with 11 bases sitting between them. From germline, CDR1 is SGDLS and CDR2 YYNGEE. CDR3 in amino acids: CASSVQGYDYGYTF. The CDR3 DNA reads TGTGCCAGCAGCGTTCAGGGATATGACTATGGCTACACCTTC.

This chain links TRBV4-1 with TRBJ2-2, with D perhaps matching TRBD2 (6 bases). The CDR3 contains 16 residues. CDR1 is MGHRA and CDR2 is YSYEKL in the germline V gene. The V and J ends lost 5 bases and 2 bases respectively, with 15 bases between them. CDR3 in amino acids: CASSYGTLLNTGELFF. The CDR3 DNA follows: TGCGCCAGCAGCTACGGGACTCTCCTTAACACCGGGGAGCTGTTTTTT.

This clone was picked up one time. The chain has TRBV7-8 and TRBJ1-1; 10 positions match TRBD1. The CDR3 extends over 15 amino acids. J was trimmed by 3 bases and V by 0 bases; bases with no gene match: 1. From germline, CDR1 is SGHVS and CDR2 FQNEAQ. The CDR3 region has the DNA TGTGCCAGCAGCTTAGCGGGACAGGGGCACACTGAAGCTTTCTTT. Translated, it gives CASSLAGQGHTEAFF. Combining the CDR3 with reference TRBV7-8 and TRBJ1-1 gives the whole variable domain GAGVSQSPRYKVAKRGQDVALRCDPISGHVSLFWYQQALGQGPEFLTYFQNEAQLDKSGLPSDRFFAERPEGSVSTLKIQRTQQEDSAVYLCASSLAGQGHTEAFFGQGTRLTVV.

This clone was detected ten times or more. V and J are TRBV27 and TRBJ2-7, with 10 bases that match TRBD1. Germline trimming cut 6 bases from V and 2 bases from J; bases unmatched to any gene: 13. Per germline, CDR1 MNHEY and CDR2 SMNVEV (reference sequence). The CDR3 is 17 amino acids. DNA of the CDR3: TGTGCCAGCAGCATGTATTCCGGGACAGGGGTTACCTACGAGCAGTACTTC. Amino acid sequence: CASSMYSGTGVTYEQYF.

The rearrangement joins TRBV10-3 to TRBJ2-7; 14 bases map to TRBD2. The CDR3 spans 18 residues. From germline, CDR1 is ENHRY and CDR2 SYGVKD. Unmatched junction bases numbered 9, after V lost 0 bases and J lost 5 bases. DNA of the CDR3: TGTGCCATCAGTGAGTCGGGACTAGCGGGAGACGTGAGGGACGAGCAGTACTTC. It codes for CAISESGLAGDVRDEQYF.

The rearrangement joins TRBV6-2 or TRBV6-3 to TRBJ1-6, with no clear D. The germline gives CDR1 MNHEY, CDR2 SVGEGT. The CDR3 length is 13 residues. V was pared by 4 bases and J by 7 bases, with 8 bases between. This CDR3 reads CASSLGNNSPLHF. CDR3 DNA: TGTGCCAGCAGTTTGGGCAACAATTCACCCCTCCACTTT.

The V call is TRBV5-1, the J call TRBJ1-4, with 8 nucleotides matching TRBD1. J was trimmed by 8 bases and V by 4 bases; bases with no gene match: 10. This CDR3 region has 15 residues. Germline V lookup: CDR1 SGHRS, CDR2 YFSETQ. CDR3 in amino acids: CASSGVPGQEEKLFF. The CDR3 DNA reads TGCGCCAGCAGCGGAGTGCCGGGACAGGAGGAAAAACTGTTTTTT.

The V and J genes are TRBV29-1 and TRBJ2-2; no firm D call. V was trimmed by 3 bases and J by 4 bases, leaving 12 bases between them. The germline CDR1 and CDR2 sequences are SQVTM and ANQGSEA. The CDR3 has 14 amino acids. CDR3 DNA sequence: TGCAGCGTTGACGTGGGCCCCTCCACCGGGGAGCTGTTTTTT. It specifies CSVDVGPSTGELFF.

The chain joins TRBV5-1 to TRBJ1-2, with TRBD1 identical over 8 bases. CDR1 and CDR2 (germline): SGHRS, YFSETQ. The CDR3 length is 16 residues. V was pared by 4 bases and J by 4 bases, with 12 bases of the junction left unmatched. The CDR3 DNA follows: TGCGCCAGCAGCCCGGCTGGACAGGGTGTGGGCTATGGCTACACCTTC. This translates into CASSPAGQGVGYGYTF. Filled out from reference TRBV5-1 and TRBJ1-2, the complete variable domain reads KAGVTQTPRYLIKTRGQQVTLSCSPISGHRSVSWYQQTPGQGLQFLFEYFSETQRNKGNFPGRFSGRQFSNSRSEMNVSTLELGDSALYLCASSPAGQGVGYGYTFGSGTRLTVV.

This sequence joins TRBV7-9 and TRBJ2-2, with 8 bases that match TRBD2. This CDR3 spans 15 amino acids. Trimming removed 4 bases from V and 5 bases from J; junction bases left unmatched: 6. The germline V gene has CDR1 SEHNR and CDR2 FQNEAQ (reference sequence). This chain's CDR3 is CASSSGLDETGELFF. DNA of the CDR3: TGTGCCAGCAGCTCGGGACTAGATGAGACCGGGGAGCTGTTTTTT. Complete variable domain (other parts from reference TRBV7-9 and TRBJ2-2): DTGVSQNPRHKITKRGQNVTFRCDPISEHNRLYWYRQTLGQGPEFLTYFQNEAQLEKSRLLSDRFSAERPKGSFSTLEIQRTEQGDSAMYLCASSSGLDETGELFFGEGSRLTVL.

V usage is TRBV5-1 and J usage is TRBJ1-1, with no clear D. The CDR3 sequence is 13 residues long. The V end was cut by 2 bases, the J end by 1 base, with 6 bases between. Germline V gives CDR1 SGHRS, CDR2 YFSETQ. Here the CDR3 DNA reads TGCGCCAGCAGCTTTCGAGGGAACACTGAAGCTTTCTTT. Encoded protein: CASSFRGNTEAFF.

The CDR3 DNA sequence: TGTGCCAGCAGCTTAGAGTCAGGGTCGGGTCAGCCCCAGCATTTT. The encoded protein is CASSLESGSGQPQHF. The rearrangement uses TRBV11-2 and TRBJ1-5; a weak D match, TRBD1 (5 bases). The CDR3 sequence is 15 residues long. Germline CDR1 is SGHAT and CDR2 is FQNNGV. With 0 bases removed from V and 6 bases from J, the gap between germline ends came to 12 bases.

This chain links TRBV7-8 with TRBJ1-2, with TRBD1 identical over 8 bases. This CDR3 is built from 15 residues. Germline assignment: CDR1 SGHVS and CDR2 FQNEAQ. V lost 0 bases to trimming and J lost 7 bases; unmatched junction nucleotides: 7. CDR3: CASSLAAQGGGGYTF. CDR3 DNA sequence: TGTGCCAGCAGCTTAGCCGCACAGGGGGGTGGTGGCTACACCTTC.

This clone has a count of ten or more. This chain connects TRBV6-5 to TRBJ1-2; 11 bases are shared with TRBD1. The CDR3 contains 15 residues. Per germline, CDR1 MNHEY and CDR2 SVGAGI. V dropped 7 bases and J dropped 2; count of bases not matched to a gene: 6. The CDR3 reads CASMGQGVTNYGYTF. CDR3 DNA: TGTGCCAGCATGGGACAGGGGGTAACAAACTATGGCTACACCTTC.

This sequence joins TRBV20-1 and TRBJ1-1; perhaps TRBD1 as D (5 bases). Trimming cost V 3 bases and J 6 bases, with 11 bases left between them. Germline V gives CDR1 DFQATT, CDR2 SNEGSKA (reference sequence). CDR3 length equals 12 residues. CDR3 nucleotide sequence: TGCAGTGCTAGTTCCAGGGCGGCTGAAGCTTTCTTT. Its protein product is CSASSRAAEAFF.